The TCR beta chain under discussion was sequenced for a study of OX40 agonist ivuxolimab in advanced cancers. Whole-study context: Mean age around 60 years, range roughly 20 to 85; about 81% male.

The assay was immunoSEQ multiplex PCR, and TCRdb's table has in-frame clones only and misses some. The table records about 100,000 clones, 90% of them present only once. The germline V and J ends were trimmed by 3 bases and 1 base, with 12 bases remaining between them. The length of the CDR3 is 15 residues. From germline, CDR1 is MDHEN and CDR2 SYDVKM. This material consisted of CD4+ or CD8+ T cells sorted from blood, taken in a trial of the OX40 agonist ivuxolimab. This sequence joins TRBV28 and TRBJ1-2; no clear D. The sequence derives from an adult with an advanced solid tumor such as melanoma, head and neck, liver or kidney cancer. The CDR3 here is CASSLAQGLNYGYTF. For the CDR3, the DNA is TGTGCCAGCAGTTTGGCCCAAGGGCTTAACTATGGCTACACCTTC.